The clone carrying this TCR beta chain turned up a few times. This sample is drawn from a study of graft-versus-host responses after intestinal transplantation. Findings of the study overall: Peak circulating GvH clone levels tracked with early post-transplant HvG declines.

Researchers placed about 200,000 CFSE-labeled responder cells in culture with about 200,000 irradiated, violet-dye-labeled stimulator cells. Trimming at V came to 5 bases and at J to 1 base, leaving 2 bases not matched to a gene. Germline CDR1 is GTSNPN and CDR2 is SVGIG (reference sequence). The CDR3 contains 13 residues. Assay used: immunoSEQ multiplex PCR; TCRdb lists only in-frame clones, some missing. Of fewer than 15,000 clones listed, roughly a third are singletons. The sample in question was alloreactive CD8+ T cells from a mixed lymphocyte reaction culture, obtained before intestinal transplant. As to subset: CFSE-low proliferating T cells sorted from roughly six-day pre-transplant mixed lymphocyte reaction (GvH or HvG direction). The chain employs TRBV30 and TRBJ2-7; TRBD2 agrees at 10 bases. The sequence came from a human patient who received an intestinal transplant. The CDR3 sequence: CAWGLAASYEQYF. The CDR3 nucleotides read TGTGCCTGGGGACTAGCGGCGTCCTACGAGCAGTACTTC.